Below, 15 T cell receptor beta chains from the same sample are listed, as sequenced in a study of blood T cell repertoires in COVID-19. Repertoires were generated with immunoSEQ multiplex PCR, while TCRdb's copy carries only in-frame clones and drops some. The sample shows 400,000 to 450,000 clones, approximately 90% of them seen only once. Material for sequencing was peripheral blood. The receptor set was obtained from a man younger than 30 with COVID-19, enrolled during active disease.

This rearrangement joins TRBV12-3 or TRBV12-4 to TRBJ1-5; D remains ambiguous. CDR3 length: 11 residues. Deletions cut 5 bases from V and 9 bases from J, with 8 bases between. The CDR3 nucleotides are TGTGCCAGCAGTCCAAAGCCGCCCCAGCATTTT. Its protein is CASSPKPPQHF.

The CDR3 region is CASGGLAGERAGELFF. The CDR3 DNA reads TGTGCCAGCGGGGGACTAGCGGGAGAGAGGGCCGGGGAGCTGTTTTTT. The rearrangement links TRBV19 to TRBJ2-2, with 14 bases fitting TRBD2. Trimming removed 9 bases from V and 6 bases from J; junction bases left unmatched: 9. This CDR3 comprises 16 residues. Germline V gene lookup returns CDR1 LNHDA and CDR2 SQIVND (reference sequence).

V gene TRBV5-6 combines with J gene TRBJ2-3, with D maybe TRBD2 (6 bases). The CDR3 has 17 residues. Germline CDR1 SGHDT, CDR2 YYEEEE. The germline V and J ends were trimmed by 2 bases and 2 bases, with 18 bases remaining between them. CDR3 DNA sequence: TGTGCCAGCAGCTTTCCTATATGGGACTCAGCCACAGATACGCAGTATTTT. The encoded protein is CASSFPIWDSATDTQYF.

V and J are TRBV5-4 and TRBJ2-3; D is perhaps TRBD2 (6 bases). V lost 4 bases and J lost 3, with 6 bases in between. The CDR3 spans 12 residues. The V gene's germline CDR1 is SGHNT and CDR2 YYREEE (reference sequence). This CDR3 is CASSGGTDTQYF. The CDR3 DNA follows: TGTGCCAGCAGCGGAGGGACAGATACGCAGTATTTT.

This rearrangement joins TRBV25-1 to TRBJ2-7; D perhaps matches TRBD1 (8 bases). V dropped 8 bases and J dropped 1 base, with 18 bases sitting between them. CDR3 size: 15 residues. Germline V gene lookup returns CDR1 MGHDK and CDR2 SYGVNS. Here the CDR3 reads CASGRSGTGSYEQYF. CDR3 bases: TGTGCCAGCGGACGGAGCGGGACAGGATCCTACGAGCAGTACTTC.

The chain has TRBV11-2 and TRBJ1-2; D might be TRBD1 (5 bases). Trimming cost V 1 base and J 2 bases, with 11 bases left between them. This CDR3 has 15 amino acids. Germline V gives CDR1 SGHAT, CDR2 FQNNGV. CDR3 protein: CASSLGAGNNYGYTF. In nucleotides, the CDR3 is TGTGCCAGCAGCTTAGGGGCAGGGAACAACTATGGCTACACCTTC.

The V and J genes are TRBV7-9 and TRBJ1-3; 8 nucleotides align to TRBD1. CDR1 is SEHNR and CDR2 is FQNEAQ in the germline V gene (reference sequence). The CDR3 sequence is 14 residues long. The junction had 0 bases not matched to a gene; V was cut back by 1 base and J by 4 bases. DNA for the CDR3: TGTGCCAGCAGCTTAGGGGACAGGGGAAACACCATATATTTT. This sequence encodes CASSLGDRGNTIYF.

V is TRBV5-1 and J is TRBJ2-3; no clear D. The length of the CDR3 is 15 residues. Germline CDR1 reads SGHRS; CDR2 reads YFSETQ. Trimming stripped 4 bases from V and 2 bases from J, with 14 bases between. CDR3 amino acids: CASSRRVIDTDTQYF. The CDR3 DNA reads TGCGCCAGCAGCCGACGGGTGATCGACACAGATACGCAGTATTTT.

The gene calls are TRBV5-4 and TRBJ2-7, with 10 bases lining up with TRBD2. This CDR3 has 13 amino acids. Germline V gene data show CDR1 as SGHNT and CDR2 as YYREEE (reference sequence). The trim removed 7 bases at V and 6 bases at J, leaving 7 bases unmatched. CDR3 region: CASQASGSGEQYF. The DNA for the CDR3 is TGTGCCAGCCAAGCTAGCGGGAGTGGCGAGCAGTACTTC.

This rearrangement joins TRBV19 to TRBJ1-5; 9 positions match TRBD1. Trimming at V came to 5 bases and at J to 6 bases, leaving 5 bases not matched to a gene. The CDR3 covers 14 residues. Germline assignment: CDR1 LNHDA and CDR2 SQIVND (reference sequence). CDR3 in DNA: TGTGCCAGTAGTGGGGGACAGGGAAGTCAGCCCCAGCATTTT. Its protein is CASSGGQGSQPQHF.

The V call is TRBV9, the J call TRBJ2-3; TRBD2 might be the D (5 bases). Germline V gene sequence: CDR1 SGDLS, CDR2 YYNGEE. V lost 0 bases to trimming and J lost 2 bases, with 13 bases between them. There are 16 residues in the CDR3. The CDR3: CASSVELAGSTDTQYF. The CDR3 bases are TGTGCCAGCAGCGTAGAGTTGGCGGGTTCCACAGATACGCAGTATTTT.

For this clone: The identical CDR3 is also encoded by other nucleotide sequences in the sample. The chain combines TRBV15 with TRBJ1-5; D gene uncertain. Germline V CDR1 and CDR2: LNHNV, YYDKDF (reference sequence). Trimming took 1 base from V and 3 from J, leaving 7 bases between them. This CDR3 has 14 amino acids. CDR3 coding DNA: TGTGCCACCAGCAGAGGAGGCGACAATCAGCCCCAGCATTTT. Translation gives CATSRGGDNQPQHF.

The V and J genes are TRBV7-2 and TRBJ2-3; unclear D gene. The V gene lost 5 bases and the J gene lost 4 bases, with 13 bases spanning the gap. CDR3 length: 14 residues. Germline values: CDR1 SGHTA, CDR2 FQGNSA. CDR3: CASSVFSVADTQYF. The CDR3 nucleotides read TGTGCCAGCAGCGTATTTAGTGTGGCAGATACGCAGTATTTT.

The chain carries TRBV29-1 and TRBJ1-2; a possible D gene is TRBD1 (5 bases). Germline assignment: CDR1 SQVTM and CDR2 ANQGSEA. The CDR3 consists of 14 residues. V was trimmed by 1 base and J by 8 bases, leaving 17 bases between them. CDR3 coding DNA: TGCAGCGTTGAAGTGGTACAGGCGGAGAGGGGCTACACCTTC. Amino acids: CSVEVVQAERGYTF.

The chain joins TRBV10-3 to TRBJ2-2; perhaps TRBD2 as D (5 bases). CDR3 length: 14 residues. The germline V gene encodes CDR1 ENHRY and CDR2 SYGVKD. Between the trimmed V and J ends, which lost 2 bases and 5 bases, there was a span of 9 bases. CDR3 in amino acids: CAISEAPGTGELFF. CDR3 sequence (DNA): TGTGCCATCAGTGAGGCCCCGGGGACCGGGGAGCTGTTTTTT.